Given below is one TCR beta chain in context. PCR employed 60 Vbeta and 13 Jbeta primers. The method was immunoSEQ multiplex PCR; TCRdb's version includes in-frame clones alone and lacks a portion of them. The sample comprises about 150,000 clones, around 80% of which are singletons, and approximately 4% rests with the top ten. These data are taken from a study of cytomegalovirus exposure and HLA in healthy donors. Germline V CDR1 and CDR2: SGDLS, YYNGEE. The CDR3 is made up of 17 amino acids. Trimming stripped 3 bases from V and 3 bases from J, with 19 bases between. The material sequenced was PBMCs. V is TRBV9 and J is TRBJ1-3; D possibly corresponds to TRBD1 (6 bases). The TCR originated in a middle-aged woman in good health and CMV-seropositive. The CDR3 spells CASSDFRGPSYGNTIYF. For the CDR3, the DNA is TGTGCCAGCAGCGACTTCAGGGGTCCTTCTTATGGAAACACCATATATTTT.